The sequence of this T cell receptor beta chain was determined in a study of cytomegalovirus exposure and HLA in healthy donors. General study points: Most TCR sequences were uncommon, yet certain public TCRs appeared in many donors.

This table comes from immunoSEQ multiplex PCR, and its TCRdb copy is limited to in-frame clones, with some not included. The profile shows 220,000 or so clones, roughly 88% of them singletons. This clone was counted between two and nine times. The antigen remains unidentified. CDR1 and CDR2 (germline): WNHNN, SYGVQD (reference sequence). V lost 10 bases, J lost 0 bases, and 16 bases lay in between. This CDR3 is built from 14 residues. This sequence was found in a woman aged 25 to 39 in good health and CMV-seropositive. Sequenced material: PBMCs. The chain couples TRBV10-1 to TRBJ2-7, with D perhaps TRBD1 (6 bases). The CDR3, as DNA: TGCGCCACCGAAGCCCGGGACACCTCCTACGAGCAGTACTTC. This sequence encodes CATEARDTSYEQYF.